The 17 T cell receptor beta chains below come from one sample, sequenced in a study of blood T cell repertoires in COVID-19. Libraries were prepared by immunoSEQ multiplex PCR; TCRdb keeps only in-frame clonotypes and omits some of them. The data show 150,000 to 250,000 clones, approximately 86% seen once. The source material was PBMCs or T cells enriched from blood (not recorded which). The source of these receptors is a woman younger than 45 who had recovered from COVID-19.

The chain joins TRBV11-2 to TRBJ1-4, with D unresolved. The ends were cut back, 3 bases at V and 1 base at J, with 18 bases in the middle. This CDR3 has 18 residues. CDR1 and CDR2 from the germline V gene are SGHAT and FQNNGV. The CDR3 DNA reads TGTGCCAGCAGCTTGAGCCCGGGTTTAGATATAACTAATGAAAAACTGTTTTTT. It specifies CASSLSPGLDITNEKLFF.

V gene TRBV11-2 combines with J gene TRBJ2-7, with D possibly matching TRBD1 (6 bases). CDR1 is SGHAT, CDR2 FQNNGV, per germline. The CDR3 extends over 13 amino acids. V lost 3 bases and J lost 3, with 9 bases in between. The CDR3 region has the DNA TGTGCCAGCAGCTTTGGACAGCTCTACGAGCAGTACTTC. Its protein is CASSFGQLYEQYF.

The chain is built from TRBV19 and TRBJ1-2; unclear D gene. Germline V lookup: CDR1 LNHDA, CDR2 SQIVND (reference sequence). The CDR3 length is 14 residues. Trimming took off 3 bases at V and 2 bases at J, with 10 bases between the two ends. The CDR3 DNA is TGTGCCAGTAGTATCAAGAGGAACAACTATGGCTACACCTTC. It specifies CASSIKRNNYGYTF.

The chain combines TRBV11-3 with TRBJ2-7; 7 positions match TRBD1. Germline CDR1 is SGHNT and CDR2 is YENEEA. The trim removed 1 base at V and 7 bases at J, leaving 7 bases unmatched. The CDR3 is 14 amino acids. The CDR3 DNA reads TGTGCCAGCAGCTTAGGGCAGGCCAGGGGGGAGCAGTACTTC. As protein: CASSLGQARGEQYF. Full variable domain (remainder filled in from reference TRBV11-3 and TRBJ2-7): EAGVVQSPRYKIIEKKQPVAFWCNPISGHNTLYWYLQNLGQGPELLIRYENEEAVDDSQLPKDRFSAERLKGVDSTLKIQPAELGDSAVYLCASSLGQARGEQYFGPGTRLTVT.

The chain carries TRBV19 and TRBJ1-4, with D possibly being TRBD1 (5 bases). There are 11 residues in the CDR3. CDR1 is LNHDA and CDR2 is SQIVND in the germline V gene (reference sequence). Trimming pared 10 bases from V and 10 bases from J, leaving 13 bases between. As DNA, the CDR3 is TGTGCCACCCGAGGCGGGGGAAAACTGTTTTTT. Its protein product is CATRGGGKLFF. Complete variable domain (other parts from reference TRBV19 and TRBJ1-4): DGGITQSPKYLFRKEGQNVTLSCEQNLNHDAMYWYRQDPGQGLRLIYYSQIVNDFQKGDIAEGYSVSREKKESFPLTVTSAQKNPTAFYLCATRGGGKLFFGSGTQLSVL.

This sequence joins TRBV30 and TRBJ1-6; D is uncertain. The V end lost 5 bases, the J end lost 5 bases, and 10 bases lay between the germline ends. Germline CDR1 reads GTSNPN; CDR2 reads SVGIG (reference sequence). The CDR3 has 13 residues. The CDR3 DNA is TGTGCCTGGGCCGGGTCTGATAATTCACCCCTCCACTTT. This codes for CAWAGSDNSPLHF.

The chain carries TRBV11-3 and TRBJ2-4; D is unclear. Germline V gene sequence: CDR1 SGHNT, CDR2 YENEEA. V was clipped by 0 bases and J by 11 bases, with 11 bases between them. This CDR3 contains 13 residues. In DNA form, the CDR3 reads TGTGCCAGCAGCTTAGATCGTCGAGGATTTCAGTACTTC. Protein product: CASSLDRRGFQYF.

The chain couples TRBV11-3 to TRBJ2-5, with no clear D. The CDR3 spans 15 residues. Trimming took off 0 bases at V and 1 base at J, with 9 bases between the two ends. CDR1 and CDR2 (germline): SGHNT, YENEEA. The CDR3 here is CASSLDVQIQETQYF. CDR3 nucleotides: TGTGCCAGCAGCTTAGATGTCCAGATCCAAGAGACCCAGTACTTC.

The V gene is TRBV6-2 or TRBV6-3, the J gene TRBJ2-4; the match to TRBD1 covers 8 bases. The trim removed 2 bases at V and 5 bases at J, leaving 5 bases unmatched. The CDR3 extends over 15 amino acids. The V gene's germline CDR1 is MNHEY and CDR2 SVGEGT. The CDR3 region is CASSYAGTGENIQYF. The CDR3 nucleotides are TGTGCCAGCAGTTACGCGGGGACAGGAGAAAACATTCAGTACTTC.

The chain combines TRBV7-2 with TRBJ2-7; the D is unclear. The CDR3 loop spans 14 amino acids. From germline, CDR1 is SGHTA and CDR2 FQGNSA. Trimming cost V 2 bases and J 3 bases, with 11 bases left between them. The CDR3 nucleotides are TGTGCCAGCAGCTTAAGCCCTCGGGTCTACGAGCAGTACTTC. Its protein product is CASSLSPRVYEQYF.

V usage is TRBV5-1 and J usage is TRBJ1-4; 7 bases are a match to TRBD1. V was clipped by 7 bases and J by 7 bases; unmatched bases: 13. In germline, CDR1 is SGHRS, CDR2 YFSETQ. The CDR3 is made up of 15 amino acids. The CDR3 sequence: CASQLGTESGEKLFF. In DNA form, the CDR3 reads TGCGCCAGCCAGTTAGGGACAGAGAGCGGTGAAAAACTGTTTTTT.

The chain couples TRBV7-8 to TRBJ2-7; D gene uncertain. The CDR3 consists of 14 residues. CDR1 and CDR2 (germline): SGHVS, FQNEAQ. The V and J ends lost 6 bases and 5 bases respectively, with 17 bases between them. CDR3: CASRQPSSGHEQYF. Here the CDR3 DNA reads TGTGCCAGCAGACAACCCAGCTCAGGCCACGAGCAGTACTTC.

The chain uses TRBV11-1 and TRBJ1-2, with TRBD1 identical over 12 bases. The CDR3 has 18 residues. The V segment lost 0 bases and the J segment 4 bases; nucleotides outside the gene matches: 9. CDR1 is SGHAT and CDR2 is FQDESV in the germline V gene (reference sequence). The CDR3, as DNA: TGTGCCAGCAGCTTAGCTGGGACAGGGGGCGGCCCTGGCTATGGCTACACCTTC. It yields the protein CASSLAGTGGGPGYGYTF.

The chain is built from TRBV7-2 and TRBJ2-1; D unresolved. Trimming left V 1 base short and J 0 bases short, with 10 bases between. Germline V gives CDR1 SGHTA, CDR2 FQGNSA. This CDR3 comprises 16 residues. This CDR3 reads CASSLGGSVSYNEQFF. CDR3 coding DNA: TGTGCCAGCAGCTTAGGTGGTAGTGTCTCCTACAATGAGCAGTTCTTC.

Here the CDR3 DNA reads TGTGCCAGCAGTTACTCGAAAAGGCGGGCACTAGACACCGGGGAGCTGTTTTTT. Its protein product is CASSYSKRRALDTGELFF. V and J are TRBV6-2 or TRBV6-3 and TRBJ2-2; the D gene is possibly TRBD2 (5 bases). CDR1 and CDR2 (germline): MNHEY, SVGEGT. V dropped 0 bases and J dropped 3 bases, with 17 bases sitting between them. The CDR3 extends over 18 amino acids.

J is TRBJ1-1 and V is TRBV4-1, with 12 bases fitting TRBD1. Germline-derived CDR1 and CDR2 are MGHRA and YSYEKL. V lost 4 bases to trimming and J lost 4 bases; unmatched junction nucleotides: 1. The CDR3 runs 14 residues. CDR3 in amino acids: CASSPGQGATEAFF. CDR3 DNA: TGCGCCAGCAGCCCGGGACAGGGGGCCACTGAAGCTTTCTTT.

This clone came up once. The rearrangement uses TRBV19 and TRBJ1-5, with 7 bases aligning to TRBD1. Germline CDR1 LNHDA, CDR2 SQIVND (reference sequence). The J segment lost 3 bases and the V segment lost 1 base, leaving 3 bases of the junction unmatched. CDR3 size: 15 residues. The CDR3, as DNA: TGTGCCAGTAGTATAGGACAGGGAAACAATCAGCCCCAGCATTTT. Translation gives CASSIGQGNNQPQHF.